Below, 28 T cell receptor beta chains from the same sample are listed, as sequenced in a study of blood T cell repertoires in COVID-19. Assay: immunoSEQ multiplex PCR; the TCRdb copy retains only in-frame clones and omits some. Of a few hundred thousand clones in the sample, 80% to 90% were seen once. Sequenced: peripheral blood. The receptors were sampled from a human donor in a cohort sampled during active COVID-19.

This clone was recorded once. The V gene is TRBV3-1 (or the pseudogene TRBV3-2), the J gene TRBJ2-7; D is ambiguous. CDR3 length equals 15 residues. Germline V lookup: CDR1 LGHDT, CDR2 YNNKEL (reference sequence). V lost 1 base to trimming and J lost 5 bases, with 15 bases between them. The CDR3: CASSQVLAGKDEQYF. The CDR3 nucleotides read TGTGCCAGCAGCCAAGTTTTGGCAGGAAAGGACGAGCAGTACTTC.

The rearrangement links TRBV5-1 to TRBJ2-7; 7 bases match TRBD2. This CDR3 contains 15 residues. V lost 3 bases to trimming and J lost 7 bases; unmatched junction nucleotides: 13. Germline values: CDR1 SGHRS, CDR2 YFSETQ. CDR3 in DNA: TGCGCCAGCAGCTCCCGGGGGAGGGACGTGGGGGAGCAGTACTTC. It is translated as CASSSRGRDVGEQYF.

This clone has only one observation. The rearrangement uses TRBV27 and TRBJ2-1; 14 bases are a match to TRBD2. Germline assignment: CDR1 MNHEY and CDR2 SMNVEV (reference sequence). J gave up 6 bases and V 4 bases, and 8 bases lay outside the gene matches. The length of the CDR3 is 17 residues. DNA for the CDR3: TGTGCCAGCAGTTCATCCCTCGGACTAGCGGGAGGCAATGAGCAGTTCTTC. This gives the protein CASSSSLGLAGGNEQFF.

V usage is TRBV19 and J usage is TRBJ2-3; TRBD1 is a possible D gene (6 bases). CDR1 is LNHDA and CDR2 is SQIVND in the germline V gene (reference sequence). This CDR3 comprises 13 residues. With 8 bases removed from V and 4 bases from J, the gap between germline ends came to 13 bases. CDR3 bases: TGTGCCAGTGGGTGGCAGGGGTCAGATACGCAGTATTTT. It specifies CASGWQGSDTQYF.

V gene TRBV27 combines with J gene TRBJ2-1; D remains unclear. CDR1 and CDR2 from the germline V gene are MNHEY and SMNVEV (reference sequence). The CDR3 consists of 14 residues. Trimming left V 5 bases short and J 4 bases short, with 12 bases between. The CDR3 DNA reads TGTGCCAGCAGTCCCCATGCGGTATACAATGAGCAGTTCTTC. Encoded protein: CASSPHAVYNEQFF.

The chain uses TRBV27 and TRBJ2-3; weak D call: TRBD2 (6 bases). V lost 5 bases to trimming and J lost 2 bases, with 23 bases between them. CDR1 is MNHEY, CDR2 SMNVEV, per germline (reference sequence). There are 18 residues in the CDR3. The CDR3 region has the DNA TGTGCCAGCAGTCCCGCCGGGTTGGAGGGCGGATCCACAGATACGCAGTATTTT. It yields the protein CASSPAGLEGGSTDTQYF.

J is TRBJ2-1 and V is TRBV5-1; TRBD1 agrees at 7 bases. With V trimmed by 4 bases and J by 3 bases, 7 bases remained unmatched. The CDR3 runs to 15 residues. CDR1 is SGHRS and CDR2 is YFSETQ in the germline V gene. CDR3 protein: CASSLGGAGYNEQFF. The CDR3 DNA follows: TGCGCCAGCAGCCTAGGGGGCGCGGGCTACAATGAGCAGTTCTTC.

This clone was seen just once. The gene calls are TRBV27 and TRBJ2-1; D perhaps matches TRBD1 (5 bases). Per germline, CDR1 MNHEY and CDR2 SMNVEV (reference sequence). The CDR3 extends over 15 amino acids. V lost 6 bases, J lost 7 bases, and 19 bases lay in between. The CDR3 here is CASSLTQDPRNEQFF. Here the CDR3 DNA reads TGTGCCAGCAGCCTCACACAGGACCCACGAAATGAGCAGTTCTTC.

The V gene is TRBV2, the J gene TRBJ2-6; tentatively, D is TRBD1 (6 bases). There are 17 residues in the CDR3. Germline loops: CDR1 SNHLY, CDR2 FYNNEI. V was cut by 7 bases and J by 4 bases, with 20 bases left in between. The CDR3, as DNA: TGTGCCAGCACTGGGGCAGGGGCGGATGTCGGGGCCAACGTCCTGACTTTC. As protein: CASTGAGADVGANVLTF.

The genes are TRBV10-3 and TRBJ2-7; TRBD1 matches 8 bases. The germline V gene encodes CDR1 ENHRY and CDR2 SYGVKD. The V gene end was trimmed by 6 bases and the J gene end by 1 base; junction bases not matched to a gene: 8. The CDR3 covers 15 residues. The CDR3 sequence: CAISADGQGSYEQYF. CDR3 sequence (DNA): TGTGCCATCAGCGCCGACGGACAGGGTTCCTACGAGCAGTACTTC.

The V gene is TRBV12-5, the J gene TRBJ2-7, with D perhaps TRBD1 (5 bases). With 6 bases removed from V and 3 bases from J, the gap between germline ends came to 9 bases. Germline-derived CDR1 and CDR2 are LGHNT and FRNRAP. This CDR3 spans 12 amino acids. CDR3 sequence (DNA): TGTGCTAGTGGCCTGGACAACTACGAGCAGTACTTC. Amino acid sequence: CASGLDNYEQYF.

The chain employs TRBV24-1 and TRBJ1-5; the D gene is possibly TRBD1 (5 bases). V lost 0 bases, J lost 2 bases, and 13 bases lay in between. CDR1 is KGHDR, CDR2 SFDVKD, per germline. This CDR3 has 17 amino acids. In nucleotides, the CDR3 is TGTGCCACCAGTGATTTGCCTCAGGGTCGGGGCAATCAGCCCCAGCATTTT. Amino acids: CATSDLPQGRGNQPQHF.

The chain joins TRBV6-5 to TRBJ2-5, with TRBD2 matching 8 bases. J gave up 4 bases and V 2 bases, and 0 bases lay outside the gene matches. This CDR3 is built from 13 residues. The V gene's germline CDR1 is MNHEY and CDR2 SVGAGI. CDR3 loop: CASSYRGGETQYF. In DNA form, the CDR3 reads TGTGCCAGCAGTTACCGGGGGGGAGAGACCCAGTACTTC.

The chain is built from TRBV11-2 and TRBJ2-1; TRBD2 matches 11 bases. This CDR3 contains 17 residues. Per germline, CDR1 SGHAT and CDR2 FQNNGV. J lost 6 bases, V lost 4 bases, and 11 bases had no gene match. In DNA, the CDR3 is TGTGCCAGCAGCTCCCCCGAACTAGCGGGAGCCGTCAATGAGCAGTTCTTC. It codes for CASSSPELAGAVNEQFF.

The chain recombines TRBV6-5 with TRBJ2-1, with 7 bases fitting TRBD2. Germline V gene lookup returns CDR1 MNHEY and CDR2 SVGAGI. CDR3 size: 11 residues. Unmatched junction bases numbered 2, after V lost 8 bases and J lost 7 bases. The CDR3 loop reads CASGRVNEQFF. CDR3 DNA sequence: TGTGCCAGCGGGAGGGTGAATGAGCAGTTCTTC.

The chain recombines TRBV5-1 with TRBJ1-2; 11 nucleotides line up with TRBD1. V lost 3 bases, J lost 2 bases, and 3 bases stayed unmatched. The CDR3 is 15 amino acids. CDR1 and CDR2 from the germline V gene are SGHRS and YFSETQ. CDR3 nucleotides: TGCGCCAGCAGCTGGACAGGGGGCGGGAACTATGGCTACACCTTC. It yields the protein CASSWTGGGNYGYTF.

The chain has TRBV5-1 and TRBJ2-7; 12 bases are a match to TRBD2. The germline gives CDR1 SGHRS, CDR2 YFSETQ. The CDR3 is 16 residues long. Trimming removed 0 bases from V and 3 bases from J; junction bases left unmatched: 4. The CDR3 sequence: CASSLGPSGRDYEQYF. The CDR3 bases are TGCGCCAGCAGCTTGGGCCCTAGCGGGAGGGACTACGAGCAGTACTTC.

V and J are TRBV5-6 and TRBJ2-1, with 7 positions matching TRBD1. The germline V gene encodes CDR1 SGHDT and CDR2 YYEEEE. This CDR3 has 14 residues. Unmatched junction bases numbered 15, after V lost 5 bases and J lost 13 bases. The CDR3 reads CASRTGAVEQAQFF. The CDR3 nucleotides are TGTGCCAGCAGAACAGGGGCCGTGGAACAAGCCCAGTTCTTC.

This CDR3 reads CASRRQGNQPQHF. DNA for the CDR3: TGTGCCAGCAGGCGACAGGGTAATCAGCCCCAGCATTTT. The rearrangement uses TRBV28 and TRBJ1-5; TRBD1 agrees at 7 bases. After removal of 6 bases from V and 4 bases from J, the junction contained 3 bases not matched to a gene. CDR1 and CDR2 (germline): MDHEN, SYDVKM. The CDR3 is 13 amino acids.

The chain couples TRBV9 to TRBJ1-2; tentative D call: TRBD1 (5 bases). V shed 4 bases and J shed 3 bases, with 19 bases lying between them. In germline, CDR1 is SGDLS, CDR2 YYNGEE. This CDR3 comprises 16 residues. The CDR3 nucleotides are TGTGCCAGCAGCCCAACCTTGGACACGGGAGACTATGGCTACACCTTC. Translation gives CASSPTLDTGDYGYTF.

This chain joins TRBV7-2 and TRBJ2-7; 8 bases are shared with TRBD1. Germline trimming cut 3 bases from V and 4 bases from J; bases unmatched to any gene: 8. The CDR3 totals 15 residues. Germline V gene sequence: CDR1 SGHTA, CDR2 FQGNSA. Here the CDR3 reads CASSFERQGPYEQYF. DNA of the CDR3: TGTGCCAGCAGCTTCGAGAGACAGGGGCCTTACGAGCAGTACTTC.

This CDR3 is CASSQGSFFRGGGETQYF. The CDR3 DNA follows: TGTGCCAGCAGCCAAGGAAGTTTCTTCAGGGGAGGGGGAGAGACCCAGTACTTC. The V and J genes are TRBV14 and TRBJ2-5, with a possible D match to TRBD2 (7 bases). Deletions cut 1 base from V and 4 bases from J, with 22 bases between. Germline CDR1 and CDR2: SGHDN and FVKESK. CDR3 length: 18 amino acids.

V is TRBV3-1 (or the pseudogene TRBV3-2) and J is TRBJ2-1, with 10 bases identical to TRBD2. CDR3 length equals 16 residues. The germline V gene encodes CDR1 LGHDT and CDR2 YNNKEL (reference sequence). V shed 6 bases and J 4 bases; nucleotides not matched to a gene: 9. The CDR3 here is CASSPKREGRYNEQFF. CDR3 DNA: TGTGCCAGCAGTCCCAAGCGGGAGGGCCGTTACAATGAGCAGTTCTTC.

The CDR3 here is CASSFGGRENVQYF. DNA for the CDR3: TGTGCCAGCAGTTTTGGCGGGAGGGAGAATGTGCAGTATTTT. V and J are TRBV28 and TRBJ2-3, with 9 bases identical to TRBD2. Germline V gene sequence: CDR1 MDHEN, CDR2 SYDVKM. V lost 3 bases to trimming and J lost 11 bases; unmatched junction nucleotides: 9. This CDR3 has 14 amino acids.

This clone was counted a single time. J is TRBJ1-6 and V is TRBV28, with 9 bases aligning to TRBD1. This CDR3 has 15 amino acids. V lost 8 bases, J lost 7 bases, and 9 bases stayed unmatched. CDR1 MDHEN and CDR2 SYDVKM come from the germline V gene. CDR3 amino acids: CASHRGRRLNSPLHF. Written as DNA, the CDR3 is TGTGCCAGCCACAGGGGGCGCCGACTGAATTCACCCCTCCACTTT.

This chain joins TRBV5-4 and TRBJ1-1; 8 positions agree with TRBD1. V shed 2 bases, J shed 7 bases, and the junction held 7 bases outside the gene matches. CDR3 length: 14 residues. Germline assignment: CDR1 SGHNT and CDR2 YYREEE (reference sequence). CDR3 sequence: CASSFQGAYGEAFF. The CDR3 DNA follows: TGTGCCAGCAGCTTTCAGGGGGCTTACGGTGAAGCTTTCTTT. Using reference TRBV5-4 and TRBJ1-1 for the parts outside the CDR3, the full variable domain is ETGVTQSPTHLIKTRGQQVTLRCSSQSGHNTVSWYQQALGQGPQFIFQYYREEENGRGNFPPRFSGLQFPNYSSELNVNALELDDSALYLCASSFQGAYGEAFFGQGTRLTVV.

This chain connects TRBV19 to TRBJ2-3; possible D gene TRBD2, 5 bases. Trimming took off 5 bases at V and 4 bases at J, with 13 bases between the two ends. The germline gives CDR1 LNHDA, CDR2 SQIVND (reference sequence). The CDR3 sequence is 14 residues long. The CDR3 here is CASSDYTRADTQYF. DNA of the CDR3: TGTGCCAGTAGTGATTACACTAGGGCAGATACGCAGTATTTT.

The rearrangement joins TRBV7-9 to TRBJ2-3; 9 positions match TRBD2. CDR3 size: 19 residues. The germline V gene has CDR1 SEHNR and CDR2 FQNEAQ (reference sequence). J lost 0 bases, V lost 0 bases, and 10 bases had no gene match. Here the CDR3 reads CASSLARLAGLTSTDTQYF. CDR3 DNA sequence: TGTGCCAGCAGCTTAGCTCGGCTAGCGGGACTTACTAGCACAGATACGCAGTATTTT.